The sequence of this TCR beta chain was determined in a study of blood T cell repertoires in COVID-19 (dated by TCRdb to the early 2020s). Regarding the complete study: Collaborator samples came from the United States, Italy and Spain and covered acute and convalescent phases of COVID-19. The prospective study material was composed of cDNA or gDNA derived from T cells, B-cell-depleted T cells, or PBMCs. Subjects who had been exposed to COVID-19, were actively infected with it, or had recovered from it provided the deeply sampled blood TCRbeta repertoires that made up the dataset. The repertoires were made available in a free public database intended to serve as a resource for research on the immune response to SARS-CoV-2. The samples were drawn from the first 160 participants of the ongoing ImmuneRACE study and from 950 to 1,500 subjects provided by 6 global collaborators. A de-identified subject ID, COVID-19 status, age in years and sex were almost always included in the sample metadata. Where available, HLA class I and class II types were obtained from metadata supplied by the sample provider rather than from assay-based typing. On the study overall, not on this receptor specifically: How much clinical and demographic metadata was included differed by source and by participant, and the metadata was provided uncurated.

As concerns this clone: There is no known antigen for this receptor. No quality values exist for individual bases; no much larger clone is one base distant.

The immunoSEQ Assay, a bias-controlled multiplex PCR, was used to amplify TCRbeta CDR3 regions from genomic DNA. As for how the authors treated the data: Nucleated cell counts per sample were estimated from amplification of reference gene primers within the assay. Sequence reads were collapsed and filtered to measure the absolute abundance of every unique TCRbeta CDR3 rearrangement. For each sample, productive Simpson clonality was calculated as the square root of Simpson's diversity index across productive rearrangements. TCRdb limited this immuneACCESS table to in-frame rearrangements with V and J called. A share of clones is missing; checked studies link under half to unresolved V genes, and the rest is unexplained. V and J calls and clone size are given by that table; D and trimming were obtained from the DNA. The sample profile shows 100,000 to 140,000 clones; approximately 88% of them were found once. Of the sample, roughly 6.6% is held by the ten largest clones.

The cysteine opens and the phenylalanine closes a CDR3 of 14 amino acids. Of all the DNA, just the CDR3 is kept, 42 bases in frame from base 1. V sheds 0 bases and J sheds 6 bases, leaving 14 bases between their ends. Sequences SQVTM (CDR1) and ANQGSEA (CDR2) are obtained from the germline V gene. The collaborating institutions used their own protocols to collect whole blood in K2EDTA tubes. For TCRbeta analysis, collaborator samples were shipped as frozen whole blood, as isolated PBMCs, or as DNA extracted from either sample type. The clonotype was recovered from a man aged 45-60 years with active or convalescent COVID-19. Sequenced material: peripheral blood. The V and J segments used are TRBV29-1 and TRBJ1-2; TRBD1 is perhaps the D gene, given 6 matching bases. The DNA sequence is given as TGCAGCGTTGAAGAAGTCGCGGGGGGCCATGGCTACACCTTC. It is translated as CSVEEVAGGHGYTF.